This passage covers 24 T cell receptor beta chains from one sample sequenced in a study of T cells after yellow fever vaccination. Via MiXCR, TCRdb re-called the 5' RACE reads, giving one row per CDR3 protein. The profile covers a few hundred thousand distinct CDR3 sequences, with 6.5% to 8.5% appearing a single time and approximately 0.84% taken by the ten largest. Material: CD4+ T cells sorted from PBMCs, obtained 15 days after the yellow fever booster vaccination. These receptors were taken from a man aged 25 to 40 who received the YFV17D yellow fever vaccine.

This clonotype was observed a few times. The chain couples TRBV20-1 to TRBJ2-2, with D uncertain. This CDR3 is built from 12 residues. Germline V lookup: CDR1 DFQATT, CDR2 SNEGSKA (reference sequence). V was cut by 6 bases and J by 4 bases, with 9 bases left in between. The CDR3 is CSAPGPTGELFF. In nucleotides, the CDR3 is TGCAGTGCACCCGGACCCACCGGGGAGCTGTTTTTT.

This clonotype turned up a few times. The V call is TRBV7-6, the J call TRBJ2-7; 7 bases agree with TRBD2. V gave up 5 bases and J gave up 0 bases; unmatched junction bases: 10. The CDR3 sequence is 16 residues long. Germline CDR1 is SGHVS and CDR2 is FNYEAQ. The CDR3 loop reads CASSPKVAGSSYEQYF. CDR3 bases: TGTGCCAGCAGCCCCAAGGTAGCGGGTAGCTCCTACGAGCAGTACTTC.

This clonotype showed up just a few times. The chain links TRBV5-4 to TRBJ2-6; tentatively, D is TRBD1 (6 bases). This CDR3 comprises 16 residues. Trimming removed 4 bases at V and 2 bases at J, with 13 bases between. Germline values: CDR1 SGHNT, CDR2 YYREEE (reference sequence). The CDR3 here is CASSRDGGTGANVLTF. The CDR3 DNA reads TGTGCCAGCAGCAGAGATGGGGGCACTGGGGCCAACGTCCTGACTTTC.

This clonotype was counted only a few times. The V gene is TRBV19, the J gene TRBJ2-3, with D unresolved. Germline values: CDR1 LNHDA, CDR2 SQIVND (reference sequence). The CDR3 spans 14 residues. Trimming cost V 1 base and J 0 bases, with 5 bases left between them. CDR3 protein: CASSIGLSTDTQYF. The CDR3 bases are TGTGCCAGTAGTATAGGACTTAGCACAGATACGCAGTATTTT.

This clonotype was detected only a few times. The rearrangement joins TRBV6-5 to TRBJ1-2, with 9 positions matching TRBD1. Germline V gives CDR1 MNHEY, CDR2 SVGAGI. V was pared by 7 bases and J by 7 bases, with 13 bases of the junction left unmatched. The CDR3 has 15 residues. The CDR3 region is CASTWDREFVGGYTF. Here the CDR3 DNA reads TGTGCCAGCACATGGGACAGGGAGTTTGTGGGTGGCTACACCTTC.

The chain employs TRBV9 and TRBJ2-2, with D unclear. CDR3 length: 14 amino acids. Trimming removed 4 bases from V and 1 base from J, with 8 bases in between. Germline CDR1 and CDR2: SGDLS and YYNGEE. The CDR3 is CASSFDQNTGELFF. Written as DNA, the CDR3 is TGTGCCAGCAGCTTCGACCAGAACACCGGGGAGCTGTTTTTT.

The chain uses TRBV5-4 and TRBJ2-2; D might be TRBD2 (6 bases). The germline V gene has CDR1 SGHNT and CDR2 YYREEE (reference sequence). The V and J ends lost 4 bases and 1 base respectively, with 11 bases between them. This CDR3 has 15 amino acids. The CDR3 coding sequence is TGTGCCAGCAGCGGAGGAGGGAGGAACACCGGGGAGCTGTTTTTT. This codes for CASSGGGRNTGELFF.

This clonotype came up many times. The chain recombines TRBV12-3 or TRBV12-4 with TRBJ2-5; 10 bases match TRBD2. This CDR3 contains 15 residues. The V and J ends lost 6 bases and 5 bases, in that order; junction bases with no gene match: 9. The CDR3 DNA is TGTGCCAGCAGCCCACCGCTAGCGGGAGTGGAGACCCAGTACTTC. Translating it yields CASSPPLAGVETQYF.

This clonotype was observed many times. V is TRBV7-2 and J is TRBJ2-2, with a weak D call TRBD2 (7 bases). V was trimmed by 5 bases and J by 6 bases, leaving 13 bases between them. This CDR3 spans 14 amino acids. The germline V gene has CDR1 SGHTA and CDR2 FQGNSA. In DNA, the CDR3 is TGTGCCAGCAGCCCGGGGGGCCAGTCCGGGGAGCTGTTTTTT. Translated, it gives CASSPGGQSGELFF.

The V gene is TRBV20-1, the J gene TRBJ2-3; TRBD2 aligns across 8 bases. The CDR3 has 13 amino acids. Germline V gene lookup returns CDR1 DFQATT and CDR2 SNEGSKA (reference sequence). The CDR3 bases are TGCAGAGCGGGAGATCCTCGGACAGATACGCAGTATTTT. Translation gives CRAGDPRTDTQYF.

This clonotype was counted many times. CDR3: CASRMGGDTIYF. CDR3 DNA: TGTGCCAGCAGGATGGGGGGAGACACCATATATTTT. This chain connects TRBV12-3 or TRBV12-4 to TRBJ1-3; D might be TRBD1 (5 bases). The V and J ends lost 6 bases and 8 bases respectively, with 11 bases between them. The CDR3 has 12 amino acids.

V is TRBV7-2 and J is TRBJ2-1; 7 bases align to TRBD1. The CDR3 extends over 15 amino acids. Per germline, CDR1 SGHTA and CDR2 FQGNSA. V shed 3 bases and J 4 bases; nucleotides not matched to a gene: 6. The CDR3 loop is CASSFTGDGYNEQFF. The CDR3 region has the DNA TGTGCCAGCAGCTTTACAGGGGATGGGTACAATGAGCAGTTCTTC.

V and J are TRBV20-1 and TRBJ2-3; tentatively, D is TRBD1 (7 bases). Germline loops: CDR1 DFQATT, CDR2 SNEGSKA (reference sequence). Deletions cut 6 bases from V and 5 bases from J, with 24 bases between. The CDR3 totals 16 residues. CDR3 in DNA: TGCAGTGCACGAGGGTGGCAGGGGGGACTCGTAGATACGCAGTATTTT. Its protein is CSARGWQGGLVDTQYF.

This clonotype was counted many times. CDR3 nucleotide sequence: TGCAGGCCTCTGACTAGCGAGGAGACCCAGTACTTC. Protein: CRPLTSEETQYF. The chain combines TRBV20-1 with TRBJ2-5; TRBD2 matches 8 bases. The CDR3 is 12 residues long. The germline V gene has CDR1 DFQATT and CDR2 SNEGSKA (reference sequence).

This clonotype was counted many times. The rearrangement uses TRBV10-3 and TRBJ2-7, with a possible D match to TRBD2 (6 bases). The V gene's germline CDR1 is ENHRY and CDR2 SYGVKD. With 8 bases removed from V and 7 bases from J, the gap between germline ends came to 18 bases. The CDR3 sequence is 13 residues long. CDR3 residues: CAIGQTSDSEQYF. The CDR3 nucleotides read TGTGCCATCGGGCAGACTAGTGATTCAGAGCAGTACTTC.

This clonotype was detected many times. The chain is built from TRBV9 and TRBJ2-2; D not certain. The CDR3 covers 13 residues. Germline assignment: CDR1 SGDLS and CDR2 YYNGEE. The V gene lost 3 bases and the J gene lost 4 bases, with 7 bases spanning the gap. CDR3 protein: CASSARVTGELFF. The CDR3 DNA is TGTGCCAGCAGCGCTAGAGTCACCGGGGAGCTGTTTTTT.

This chain connects TRBV28 to TRBJ2-7; tentatively, D is TRBD1 or TRBD2 (5 bases each). This CDR3 region has 16 residues. Germline V gene sequence: CDR1 MDHEN, CDR2 SYDVKM. Trimming pared 5 bases from V and 5 bases from J, leaving 22 bases between. In DNA form, the CDR3 reads TGTGCCAGCAGTCTTCCCCATTTAACAGGAGGCGACGAGCAGTACTTC. Amino acids: CASSLPHLTGGDEQYF.

This clonotype was seen many times. V usage is TRBV7-2 and J usage is TRBJ2-7; possibly TRBD2 for D (6 bases). The length of the CDR3 is 14 residues. Germline values: CDR1 SGHTA, CDR2 FQGNSA. With 2 bases removed from V and 2 bases from J, the gap between germline ends came to 10 bases. Here the CDR3 reads CASSLSRGAYEQYF. The CDR3 nucleotides are TGTGCCAGCAGCTTATCACGCGGGGCCTACGAGCAGTACTTC.

The V and J genes are TRBV5-1 and TRBJ2-5; 10 bases map to TRBD2. The CDR3 length is 14 residues. Germline V gene lookup returns CDR1 SGHRS and CDR2 YFSETQ. V lost 4 bases to trimming and J lost 4 bases; unmatched junction nucleotides: 4. The CDR3 DNA sequence: TGCGCCAGCAGCCCTCGGACTAGCGGAGAGACCCAGTACTTC. Translating gives CASSPRTSGETQYF.

Ten or more counts support this clonotype. The chain carries TRBV25-1 and TRBJ2-3, with TRBD2 matching over 13 bases. The germline V gene encodes CDR1 MGHDK and CDR2 SYGVNS. V shed 6 bases, J shed 4 bases, and the junction held 1 base outside the gene matches. CDR3 length equals 14 residues. The CDR3 spells CASRLAGGSDTQYF. The DNA for the CDR3 is TGTGCCAGCAGACTAGCGGGAGGGTCAGATACGCAGTATTTT. The whole variable domain, filled in from reference TRBV25-1 and TRBJ2-3, reads EADIYQTPRYLVIGTGKKITLECSQTMGHDKMYWYQQDPGMELHLIHYSYGVNSTEKGDLSSESTVSRIRTEHFPLTLESARPSHTSQYLCASRLAGGSDTQYFGPGTRLTVL.

V is TRBV30 and J is TRBJ2-1; D remains ambiguous. CDR3 length: 12 amino acids. CDR1 and CDR2 from the germline V gene are GTSNPN and SVGIG (reference sequence). The germline V and J ends were trimmed by 0 bases and 7 bases, with 7 bases remaining between them. CDR3 sequence reads: CAWSVQRNEQFF. DNA for the CDR3: TGTGCCTGGAGTGTACAGAGGAATGAGCAGTTCTTC.

The chain combines TRBV20-1 with TRBJ2-7; TRBD2 agrees at 11 bases. The V gene end was trimmed by 4 bases and the J gene end by 3 bases; junction bases not matched to a gene: 8. Looked up from germline, CDR1 is DFQATT and CDR2 is SNEGSKA (reference sequence). The CDR3 runs 15 residues. The CDR3 is CSAIGTGTSGYEQYF. The CDR3 DNA reads as TGCAGTGCTATAGGTACCGGGACTAGCGGCTACGAGCAGTACTTC.

This clonotype occurred a few times. This chain connects TRBV7-9 to TRBJ1-5; D ambiguous. V lost 0 bases to trimming and J lost 6 bases, with 9 bases between them. CDR3 size: 14 residues. CDR1 and CDR2 from the germline V gene are SEHNR and FQNEAQ (reference sequence). The CDR3: CASSLAGSLQPQHF. CDR3 nucleotides: TGTGCCAGCAGCTTAGCGGGGTCTCTTCAGCCCCAGCATTTT.

Many counts were recorded for this clonotype. The rearrangement joins TRBV7-2 to TRBJ2-7; unclear D gene. This CDR3 contains 13 residues. Trimming took 1 base from V and 7 from J, leaving 11 bases between them. Germline CDR1 is SGHTA and CDR2 is FQGNSA. CDR3 nucleotide sequence: TGTGCCAGCAGCTTAGGTCTCGTTGAGGAGCAGTACTTC. Protein sequence: CASSLGLVEEQYF.